The clone carrying this TCR beta chain was observed at least ten times. What it binds is unknown. The data originate from a study of T cell repertoires in cytomegalovirus infection. The overall study: Signatures in public TCR beta sequences pointed to both CMV infection and matching HLA type.

CDR3 length: 11 amino acids. The germline gives CDR1 SEHNR, CDR2 FQNEAQ (reference sequence). V was trimmed by 4 bases and J by 6 bases, leaving 5 bases between them. A single record per CDR3 protein comes from TCRdb applying MiXCR to the reads. The sample lists about 260,000 distinct CDR3 sequences; 9.1% were seen once. Study-level findings and limits: The study identified carriers of CMV plus the relevant HLA from cumulative public TCR beta family frequency.

The receptor comes from a human donor in good health (CMV status not recorded). Some clones in this sample may be carry-over from other donors' samples. The chain recombines TRBV7-9 with TRBJ2-3, with D unresolved. Specimen: PBMCs. The CDR3 DNA follows: TGTGCCAGCAGCTGGGCGGATACGCAGTATTTT. Encoded protein: CASSWADTQYF. The full variable domain, completed using reference TRBV7-9 and TRBJ2-3, is DTGVSQNPRHKITKRGQNVTFRCDPISEHNRLYWYRQTLGQGPEFLTYFQNEAQLEKSRLLSDRFSAERPKGSFSTLEIQRTEQGDSAMYLCASSWADTQYFGPGTRLTVL.